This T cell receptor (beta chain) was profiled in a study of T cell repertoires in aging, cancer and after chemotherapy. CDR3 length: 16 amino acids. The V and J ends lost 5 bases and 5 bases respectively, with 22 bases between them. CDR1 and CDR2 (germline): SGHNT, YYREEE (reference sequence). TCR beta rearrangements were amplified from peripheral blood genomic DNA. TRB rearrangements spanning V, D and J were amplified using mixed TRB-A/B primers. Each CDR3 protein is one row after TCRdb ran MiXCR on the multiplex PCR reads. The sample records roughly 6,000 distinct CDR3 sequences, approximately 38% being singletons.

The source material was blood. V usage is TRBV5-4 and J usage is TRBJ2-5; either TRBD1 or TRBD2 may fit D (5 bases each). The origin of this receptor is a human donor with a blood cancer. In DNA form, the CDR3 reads TGTGCCAGCAGTAGAGAGCGAGGGGTGGGGATGGAGACCCAGTACTTC. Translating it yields CASSRERGVGMETQYF.